The entry that follows covers one T cell receptor beta chain sequence. Antigen unknown. This specimen belongs to a study of T cell responses to AZD1222 COVID-19 vaccine. Whole-study results and caveats: Repertoires were collected only later (after the peak T cell response had occurred). At study baseline, merely five or six AZD1222 recipients were seropositive. The CD4 TCRs associated with vaccination extended across spike and predominated at 160-218 and 743-854.

Pooling covered second doses at about 4 or about 12 weeks. The CDR3 is 13 amino acids. Trimming shortened V by 8 bases and J by 4 bases, and 13 bases separated the two germline ends. Germline V gene sequence: CDR1 SGHTA, CDR2 FQGNSA. Profiling relied on immunoSEQ multiplex PCR, and the TCRdb table lists in-frame clones only, not all of them. The sample lists some 130,000 clones, 80% to 95% occurring once. The TCR was taken from an adult who received the AZD1222 COVID-19 vaccine. The chain couples TRBV7-2 to TRBJ2-3; D unclear. The specimen was peripheral blood, collected 28 days after the second AZD1222 dose. CDR3 residues: CASGERTPDTQYF. In DNA form, the CDR3 reads TGTGCCAGCGGCGAGAGGACCCCAGATACGCAGTATTTT.